The clone carrying this T cell receptor beta chain was seen just once. As yet, its antigen is unknown. J gave up 2 bases and V 6 bases, and 4 bases lay outside the gene matches. CDR1 and CDR2 (germline): LNHDA, SQIVND (reference sequence). The CDR3 totals 13 residues. Primers for the PCR totalled 60 Vbeta and 13 Jbeta. Repertoires were generated with immunoSEQ multiplex PCR, while TCRdb's copy carries only in-frame clones and drops some. The table shows under 250,000 clones, with 65% to 85% occurring only once. These data originate in a study of cytomegalovirus exposure and HLA in healthy donors. As for the study in general: Unique TCR beta sequences numbering approximately 120 million came from around 180 million T cells in an earlier analysis. Genotyping of under 500 donors showed that about 79% belonged to the Caucasian-associated ancestry cluster.

Study results and caveats: Presence/absence analyses supposed approximately even sequencing depth among donors.

The TCR comes from a man in his forties or fifties in good health and CMV-seronegative. Sequencing was performed on PBMCs. This chain uses TRBV19 with TRBJ2-7, with TRBD2 identical over 7 bases. As DNA, the CDR3 is TGTGCCAGTAGGAGCGGGGCCCCCTACGAGCAGTACTTC. This gives the protein CASRSGAPYEQYF.